Presented here are 28 T cell receptor beta chains from one specimen sequenced in a study of T cell repertoires in cytomegalovirus infection. TCRdb recomputed calls from the reads with MiXCR, one row per CDR3 protein. The table lists approximately 500,000 distinct CDR3 sequences, about 25% of them singletons. Sequenced sample: PBMCs. These receptors were taken from a human donor in good health (CMV status not recorded). Some clones in this sample may be carry-over from other donors' samples.

Notes on this clonotype: A single base separates this from a much larger clone, so it may be a read error. This chain connects TRBV12-3 or TRBV12-4 to TRBJ2-1; D is possibly TRBD1 (6 bases). This CDR3 contains 16 residues. The CDR3: CTSSLGGSISYNEQFF. The CDR3 DNA sequence: TGTACCAGCAGTTTAGGGGGTTCTATCTCCTACAATGAGCAGTTCTTC.

The CDR3 DNA reads as TGTGCCAGCAGTCCAGTAGGGGGTCGCACTGAAGCTTTCTTT. Its translation is CASSPVGGRTEAFF. The rearrangement joins TRBV28 to TRBJ1-1, with D possibly being TRBD1 (6 bases). The CDR3 covers 14 residues. Germline values: CDR1 MDHEN, CDR2 SYDVKM. V lost 5 bases, J lost 4 bases, and 14 bases lay in between.

This clonotype was seen repeatedly, ten times or more. One end of the junction varies from germline; a read error may be responsible. The V and J genes are TRBV5-1 and TRBJ2-6; D call uncertain. The CDR3 covers 15 residues. The germline gives CDR1 SGHRS, CDR2 YFSETQ. The CDR3 reads CASSLAGPGANVLTF. The DNA of the CDR3 is TGTGCCAGCAGCTTAGCTGGGCCTGGGGCCAACGTCCTGACTTTC.

This clonotype was counted many times. The rearrangement links TRBV6-1 to TRBJ2-2; tentative D call: TRBD2 (5 bases). Trimming left V 6 bases short and J 1 base short, with 12 bases between. Per the germline V gene, CDR1 is MNHNS and CDR2 is SASEGT. This CDR3 is built from 15 residues. CDR3 region: CASSLRRLNTGELFF. The CDR3 bases are TGTGCCAGCAGCCTCCGGAGGCTGAACACCGGGGAGCTGTTTTTT.

The J gene is TRBJ2-7, the V gene TRBV6-5; 11 positions agree with TRBD2. The CDR3 sequence is 18 residues long. V lost 7 bases and J lost 4; bases outside the gene matches: 18. CDR1 and CDR2 (germline): MNHEY, SVGAGI. The CDR3 sequence is CASIASPFLAGGGYEQYF. The CDR3 bases are TGTGCCAGCATCGCCTCCCCATTTTTAGCGGGAGGGGGATACGAGCAGTACTTC.

This clonotype came up a few times. The chain uses TRBV2 and TRBJ2-3; TRBD1 agrees at 8 bases. V dropped 5 bases and J dropped 11; count of bases not matched to a gene: 6. Germline CDR1 is SNHLY and CDR2 is FYNNEI. The CDR3 has 12 amino acids. The CDR3 sequence: CASSKDRVKQYF. DNA for the CDR3: TGTGCCAGCAGTAAGGACAGGGTCAAGCAGTATTTT.

This clonotype has more than one count but fewer than ten. The chain has TRBV7-9 and TRBJ2-5; D unresolved. Trimming removed 5 bases at V and 1 base at J, with 8 bases between. Germline assignment: CDR1 SEHNR and CDR2 FQNEAQ (reference sequence). The CDR3 totals 13 residues. CDR3 DNA sequence: TGTGCCAGCAGCCCCACCTCCCAAGAGACCCAGTACTTC. Its translation is CASSPTSQETQYF. The full variable domain, rest sourced from reference TRBV7-9 and TRBJ2-5, is DTGVSQNPRHKITKRGQNVTFRCDPISEHNRLYWYRQTLGQGPEFLTYFQNEAQLEKSRLLSDRFSAERPKGSFSTLEIQRTEQGDSAMYLCASSPTSQETQYFGPGTRLLVL.

The chain joins TRBV5-1 to TRBJ2-3; 9 bases line up with TRBD2. This CDR3 has 15 amino acids. The junction had 4 bases not matched to a gene; V was cut back by 5 bases and J by 0 bases. CDR1 and CDR2 from the germline V gene are SGHRS and YFSETQ. The CDR3 DNA sequence: TGCGCCAGCAGATCTAGCGGGATTAGCACAGATACGCAGTATTTT. The encoded protein is CASRSSGISTDTQYF.

This clonotype was observed once. V gene TRBV28 combines with J gene TRBJ1-1; D is perhaps TRBD1 (5 bases). Germline CDR1 is MDHEN and CDR2 is SYDVKM. The V gene lost 7 bases and the J gene lost 6 bases, with 18 bases spanning the gap. This CDR3 has 14 amino acids. The CDR3 region has the DNA TGTGCCAGCATACCACCACCAGGGCGGGCTGAAGCTTTCTTT. This translates into CASIPPPGRAEAFF.

V is TRBV7-9 and J is TRBJ2-4; D is perhaps TRBD2 (6 bases). V dropped 5 bases and J dropped 4 bases, with 9 bases sitting between them. This CDR3 is built from 13 residues. Germline loops: CDR1 SEHNR, CDR2 FQNEAQ (reference sequence). Written as DNA, the CDR3 is TGTGCCAGCAGCAACGGGACTAAAAACATTCAGTACTTC. This gives the protein CASSNGTKNIQYF.

The CDR3 bases are TGTGCCAGCAGCCCCGTGAGGGGGGCTGGGGCTGAAGCTTTCTTT. Translated, it gives CASSPVRGAGAEAFF. The V gene is TRBV12-3 or TRBV12-4, the J gene TRBJ1-1, with a possible D match to TRBD1 (6 bases). CDR3 length: 15 amino acids. V lost 6 bases and J lost 6, with 20 bases in between.

This clonotype was counted many times. The chain joins TRBV7-2 to TRBJ1-2, with TRBD1 identical over 9 bases. V shed 3 bases, J shed 7 bases, and the junction held 9 bases outside the gene matches. Per the germline V gene, CDR1 is SGHTA and CDR2 is FQGNSA. CDR3 length equals 15 residues. The CDR3 nucleotides read TGTGCCAGCAGCTTCGGGATAGGGACAGGGTCTGGCTACACCTTC. This codes for CASSFGIGTGSGYTF.

This clonotype was recorded at least ten times. The chain links TRBV7-6 to TRBJ1-4, with TRBD1 as a possible D gene (6 bases). V lost 1 base to trimming and J lost 13 bases, with 13 bases between them. Germline-derived CDR1 and CDR2 are SGHVS and FNYEAQ. The length of the CDR3 is 13 residues. The CDR3 here is CASSLDRVGRLFF. The CDR3 nucleotides read TGTGCCAGCAGCTTAGACAGGGTAGGACGACTGTTTTTT.

Ten or more counts support this clonotype. The rearrangement links TRBV7-8 to TRBJ2-1, with D tentatively TRBD2 (5 bases). Germline CDR1 SGHVS, CDR2 FQNEAQ. V was trimmed by 5 bases and J by 3 bases, leaving 8 bases between them. The CDR3 is 13 amino acids. CDR3 amino acids: CASSTDYYNEQFF. In DNA, the CDR3 is TGTGCCAGCAGCACCGACTACTACAATGAGCAGTTCTTC. Full variable domain (rest looked up from reference TRBV7-8 and TRBJ2-1): GAGVSQSPRYKVAKRGQDVALRCDPISGHVSLFWYQQALGQGPEFLTYFQNEAQLDKSGLPSDRFFAERPEGSVSTLKIQRTQQEDSAVYLCASSTDYYNEQFFGPGTRLTVL.

This clonotype appeared a few times. In DNA form, the CDR3 reads TGTGCCAGCAGCTTGTCTCCCGGGTCCTACACCGGGGAGCTGTTTTTT. Protein product: CASSLSPGSYTGELFF. This sequence joins TRBV7-6 and TRBJ2-2; D ambiguous. CDR3 size: 16 residues. Per germline, CDR1 SGHVS and CDR2 FNYEAQ. Trimming removed 3 bases at V and 3 bases at J, with 14 bases between.

The chain recombines TRBV5-1 with TRBJ1-2; D call uncertain. V lost 8 bases and J 0 bases, leaving 11 bases between the germline ends. The CDR3 runs 13 residues. CDR1 and CDR2 (germline): SGHRS, YFSETQ. CDR3 residues: CASALGTNYGYTF. CDR3 bases: TGCGCCAGTGCCCTGGGGACTAACTATGGCTACACCTTC.

A few counts support this clonotype. V is TRBV10-3 and J is TRBJ1-1, with TRBD1 matching 8 bases. CDR3 size: 18 residues. Per germline, CDR1 ENHRY and CDR2 SYGVKD. The junction had 16 bases not matched to a gene; V was cut back by 2 bases and J by 5 bases. The CDR3 DNA reads as TGTGCCATCAGTGAGATCTTGACAGGGGAGGGTTTCCTGACTGAAGCTTTCTTT. This sequence encodes CAISEILTGEGFLTEAFF.

This clonotype was found a few times. The chain is built from TRBV14 and TRBJ1-5; the D gene is possibly TRBD1 (6 bases). The germline V gene encodes CDR1 SGHDN and CDR2 FVKESK. The CDR3 spans 17 residues. Trimming stripped 0 bases from V and 0 bases from J, with 12 bases between. In DNA, the CDR3 is TGTGCCAGCAGCCAAGAAGAGGGACACTTTAGCAATCAGCCCCAGCATTTT. Translating gives CASSQEEGHFSNQPQHF.

In DNA form, the CDR3 reads TGTGCCAGCAGCCAGCGGGGGTTCGGTGAAGCTTTCTTT. The encoded protein is CASSQRGFGEAFF. This chain links TRBV7-2 with TRBJ1-1; perhaps TRBD1 as D (5 bases). The CDR3 has 13 amino acids. Trimming took 5 bases from V and 7 from J, leaving 14 bases between them. The V gene's germline CDR1 is SGHTA and CDR2 FQGNSA. The full variable domain, rest sourced from reference TRBV7-2 and TRBJ1-1, is GAGVSQSPSNKVTEKGKDVELRCDPISGHTALYWYRQSLGQGLEFLIYFQGNSAPDKSGLPSDRFSAERTGGSVSTLTIQRTQQEDSAVYLCASSQRGFGEAFFGQGTRLTVV.

This clonotype occurred a few times. The V call is TRBV19, the J call TRBJ1-1; 7 nucleotides align to TRBD1. This CDR3 spans 14 amino acids. The germline V gene encodes CDR1 LNHDA and CDR2 SQIVND (reference sequence). V was clipped by 5 bases and J by 5 bases; unmatched bases: 8. The CDR3 loop is CASSFRQGMTEAFF. In nucleotides, the CDR3 is TGTGCCAGTAGTTTTAGACAGGGTATGACTGAAGCTTTCTTT.

J is TRBJ2-7 and V is TRBV30; D is unresolved. Germline V gene sequence: CDR1 GTSNPN, CDR2 SVGIG (reference sequence). V was cut by 2 bases and J by 6 bases, with 8 bases left in between. There are 11 residues in the CDR3. This CDR3 is CAWSLSSEQYF. The CDR3 DNA sequence: TGTGCCTGGAGTTTGAGTTCCGAGCAGTACTTC.

The chain links TRBV28 to TRBJ2-5; 11 positions match TRBD2. This CDR3 is built from 14 residues. The V and J ends lost 7 bases and 6 bases, in that order; junction bases with no gene match: 7. Germline V gene data show CDR1 as MDHEN and CDR2 as SYDVKM. Here the CDR3 reads CASTIAGGLKTQYF. CDR3 nucleotides: TGTGCCAGCACTATAGCGGGAGGGCTAAAGACCCAGTACTTC. Full variable domain (outside the CDR3, taken from reference TRBV28 and TRBJ2-5): DVKVTQSSRYLVKRTGEKVFLECVQDMDHENMFWYRQDPGLGLRLIYFSYDVKMKEKGDIPEGYSVSREKKERFSLILESASTNQTSMYLCASTIAGGLKTQYFGPGTRLLVL.

V gene TRBV6-5 combines with J gene TRBJ2-7; perhaps TRBD2 as D (6 bases). The CDR3 is made up of 10 amino acids. Trimming pared 11 bases from V and 4 bases from J, leaving 9 bases between. Germline V gene sequence: CDR1 MNHEY, CDR2 SVGAGI. The DNA of the CDR3 is TGTGCCGGGGGGAGGTACGAGCAGTACTTC. It translates to CAGGRYEQYF.

This clonotype has only a few counts. The V call is TRBV5-4, the J call TRBJ2-4, with 7 bases that match TRBD1. The trim removed 4 bases at V and 1 base at J, leaving 5 bases unmatched. The CDR3 sequence is 15 residues long. The germline V gene encodes CDR1 SGHNT and CDR2 YYREEE (reference sequence). CDR3: CASSPGRGAKNIQYF. In DNA form, the CDR3 reads TGTGCCAGCAGCCCTGGCAGGGGGGCCAAAAACATTCAGTACTTC.

The chain carries TRBV24-1 and TRBJ2-1, with D possibly being TRBD1 or TRBD2 (5 bases each). The germline V gene has CDR1 KGHDR and CDR2 SFDVKD. Between the trimmed V and J ends, which lost 4 bases and 7 bases, there was a span of 10 bases. This CDR3 is 13 amino acids long. CDR3 sequence: CATSDRDGNEQFF. The DNA for the CDR3 is TGTGCCACCAGTGACCGGGACGGGAATGAGCAGTTCTTC.

V usage is TRBV20-1 and J usage is TRBJ1-2; D might be TRBD1 (5 bases). The CDR3 has 12 amino acids. Germline V gene data show CDR1 as DFQATT and CDR2 as SNEGSKA (reference sequence). Trimming shortened V by 5 bases and J by 6 bases, and 13 bases separated the two germline ends. Here the CDR3 reads CSAFSGGDGYTF. Here the CDR3 DNA reads TGCAGTGCTTTTTCCGGAGGGGATGGCTACACCTTC.

This clonotype was seen at least ten times. The chain is built from TRBV2 and TRBJ2-2; 10 bases fit TRBD1. Germline V gene data show CDR1 as SNHLY and CDR2 as FYNNEI. V dropped 8 bases and J dropped 3; count of bases not matched to a gene: 3. The CDR3 spans 14 residues. CDR3 loop: CASGQGDDTGELFF. The CDR3 bases are TGTGCCAGCGGACAGGGGGATGACACCGGGGAGCTGTTTTTT.

This chain links TRBV4-1 with TRBJ2-2; D call uncertain. CDR3 length: 16 residues. Trimming shortened V by 0 bases and J by 7 bases, and 15 bases separated the two germline ends. Germline assignment: CDR1 MGHRA and CDR2 YSYEKL. The CDR3 DNA sequence: TGCGCCAGCAGCCAAGAGAGCAGTACCGTTCACGGGGAGCTGTTTTTT. This translates into CASSQESSTVHGELFF.